These 20 T cell receptor beta chains were sequenced from one sample in a study of shared clonotypes between healthy human individuals. Some clones are missing from TCRdb's copy, which holds only in-frame ones; the method was immunoSEQ multiplex PCR. The sample records around 200,000 clones, approximately 60% being singletons. Material: memory CD4+ T cells sorted from blood. Subset denoted: CD45RA-negative fraction. All receptors come from a man aged 30-40 years in good health.

A single count supports this clone. The V and J genes are TRBV4-3 and TRBJ1-2, with D unresolved. The CDR3 sequence is 14 residues long. Germline V lookup: CDR1 LGHNA, CDR2 YSLEER. Trimming removed 2 bases at V and 5 bases at J, with 12 bases between. The CDR3 nucleotides read TGCGCCAGCAGCCAAAACCCAAAAGGATATGGCTACACCTTC. Its protein product is CASSQNPKGYGYTF.

J is TRBJ2-1 and V is TRBV10-1, with a possible D match to TRBD2 (7 bases). The germline V gene has CDR1 WNHNN and CDR2 SYGVQD (reference sequence). Trimming took 8 bases from V and 2 from J, leaving 16 bases between them. There are 15 residues in the CDR3. CDR3: CASSGGARTYNEQFF. In DNA form, the CDR3 reads TGCGCCAGCTCTGGGGGGGCGAGAACCTACAATGAGCAGTTCTTC.

CDR3 sequence (DNA): TGTGCCAGCAGTGATGCCCAGGGGGCCACTGAAGCTTTCTTT. Amino acid sequence: CASSDAQGATEAFF. The J gene is TRBJ1-1, the V gene TRBV25-1, with 8 nucleotides matching TRBD1. The CDR3 loop spans 14 amino acids. Per the germline V gene, CDR1 is MGHDK and CDR2 is SYGVNS. V was clipped by 3 bases and J by 4 bases; unmatched bases: 4.

At least ten counts were recorded for this clone. J is TRBJ1-2 and V is TRBV10-3, with 10 bases that match TRBD1. Trimming took 6 bases from V and 5 from J; bases not matched to a gene: 6. CDR3 length: 14 amino acids. Germline V gene data show CDR1 as ENHRY and CDR2 as SYGVKD. The CDR3 nucleotides read TGTGCCATCAGGGACCCGGGACAGGGGTATGGCTACACCTTC. Protein: CAIRDPGQGYGYTF.

The CDR3 sequence is CASSEGSTRRVDTQYF. The CDR3, as DNA: TGTGCCAGCAGTGAAGGGTCGACTCGAAGAGTAGATACGCAGTATTTT. The V and J genes are TRBV6-1 and TRBJ2-3; no definite D call. The CDR3 is 16 amino acids. Germline V gives CDR1 MNHNS, CDR2 SASEGT. V was shortened by 1 base and J by 5 bases, with 16 bases between the two germline ends.

The chain couples TRBV5-1 to TRBJ2-3; 7 bases fit TRBD1. The CDR3 length is 18 residues. Trimming took 4 bases from V and 5 from J; bases not matched to a gene: 19. Germline CDR1 reads SGHRS; CDR2 reads YFSETQ. Written as DNA, the CDR3 is TGCGCCAGCAGCACTACAGGGGACAGTGCGAGGGCCGGAGATACGCAGTATTTT. Amino acids: CASSTTGDSARAGDTQYF. The variable domain in full, completed from reference TRBV5-1 and TRBJ2-3, reads KAGVTQTPRYLIKTRGQQVTLSCSPISGHRSVSWYQQTPGQGLQFLFEYFSETQRNKGNFPGRFSGRQFSNSRSEMNVSTLELGDSALYLCASSTTGDSARAGDTQYFGPGTRLTVL.

The rearrangement links TRBV30 to TRBJ2-5, with D uncertain. Germline V gene lookup returns CDR1 GTSNPN and CDR2 SVGIG (reference sequence). V lost 0 bases and J 5 bases, leaving 10 bases between the germline ends. CDR3 length: 13 amino acids. The CDR3 nucleotides read TGTGCCTGGAGTGTTCCCATTCGTGAGACCCAGTACTTC. Protein product: CAWSVPIRETQYF.

The chain couples TRBV5-1 to TRBJ2-7; the D call may be TRBD1 or TRBD2 (5 bases each). With 0 bases removed from V and 6 bases from J, the gap between germline ends came to 16 bases. Germline CDR1 reads SGHRS; CDR2 reads YFSETQ. The CDR3 has 15 amino acids. The CDR3 protein is CASSLGGGQGTEQYF. The CDR3 coding sequence is TGCGCCAGCAGCTTGGGGGGCGGGCAGGGAACCGAGCAGTACTTC.

The table lists this clone with a count of one. The rearrangement uses TRBV28 and TRBJ1-5, with D hard to call. V gave up 6 bases and J gave up 0 bases, with 12 bases separating them. The CDR3 extends over 15 amino acids. Per germline, CDR1 MDHEN and CDR2 SYDVKM. The CDR3 is CASRIFRYSNQPQHF. The CDR3, as DNA: TGTGCCAGCAGAATATTCCGATATAGCAATCAGCCCCAGCATTTT.

This chain uses TRBV5-5 with TRBJ2-1; D is possibly TRBD1 or TRBD2 (5 bases each). Germline assignment: CDR1 SGHKS and CDR2 YYEKEE (reference sequence). V gave up 3 bases and J gave up 7 bases, with 11 bases separating them. The CDR3 covers 13 residues. CDR3 sequence reads: CASSSRDGNEQFF. The DNA of the CDR3 is TGTGCCAGCAGCTCCCGGGACGGAAATGAGCAGTTCTTC.

DNA of the CDR3: TGTGCCAGCTCACCCGACAGAAACCGCGCGAACACCGGGGAGCTGTTTTTT. Its translation: CASSPDRNRANTGELFF. The V call is TRBV18, the J call TRBJ2-2; tentative D call: TRBD1 (5 bases). Trimming took 3 bases from V and 0 from J, leaving 14 bases between them. The CDR3 covers 17 residues. Per germline, CDR1 KGHSH and CDR2 LQKENI.

CDR3 sequence reads: CASSSRDRVVLSSYNEQFF. The CDR3 nucleotides are TGCGCCAGCAGCTCCCGGGACAGGGTCGTTCTGAGCTCCTACAATGAGCAGTTCTTC. The V and J genes are TRBV5-1 and TRBJ2-1; 9 bases agree with TRBD1. The CDR3 sequence is 19 residues long. J gave up 0 bases and V 3 bases, and 13 bases lay outside the gene matches. Germline V gives CDR1 SGHRS, CDR2 YFSETQ.

This clone is a singleton in its sample. The chain is built from TRBV7-9 and TRBJ1-1; TRBD1 matches 8 bases. The CDR3 consists of 14 residues. Per the germline V gene, CDR1 is SEHNR and CDR2 is FQNEAQ (reference sequence). V lost 5 bases to trimming and J lost 9 bases; unmatched junction nucleotides: 11. CDR3 bases: TGTGCCAGCAGCCAGTCTTCGGACAGGGAGAAAGCTTTCTTT. It translates to CASSQSSDREKAFF.

This chain joins TRBV5-6 and TRBJ1-2; D remains ambiguous. This CDR3 region has 12 residues. V was trimmed by 4 bases and J by 0 bases, leaving 4 bases between them. Germline CDR1 reads SGHDT; CDR2 reads YYEEEE. Here the CDR3 reads CASSPANYGYTF. In nucleotides, the CDR3 is TGTGCCAGCAGCCCAGCTAACTATGGCTACACCTTC.

The V gene is TRBV14, the J gene TRBJ2-6; the match to TRBD1 covers 10 bases. Germline lookup yields CDR1 SGHDN and CDR2 FVKESK. V lost 6 bases, J lost 3 bases, and 5 bases stayed unmatched. This CDR3 region has 16 residues. CDR3 nucleotides: TGTGCCAGCAGTCGACAGGGGGCAGGTGGGGCCAACGTCCTGACTTTC. As protein: CASSRQGAGGANVLTF.

The V call is TRBV10-2, the J call TRBJ1-2; a weak D match, TRBD1 (6 bases). V shed 6 bases and J shed 0 bases, with 14 bases lying between them. The CDR3 spans 15 residues. The germline CDR1 and CDR2 sequences are WSHSY and SAAADI. This chain's CDR3 is CASRGGGHTNYGYTF. CDR3 nucleotides: TGCGCCAGCAGAGGGGGGGGGCACACTAACTATGGCTACACCTTC.

In this sample, this clone turned up a few times. V is TRBV9 and J is TRBJ2-1, with a weak D call TRBD2 (7 bases). This CDR3 region has 15 residues. Germline assignment: CDR1 SGDLS and CDR2 YYNGEE. V was pared by 4 bases and J by 12 bases, with 23 bases between. This CDR3 is CASSPPGGGERWQFF. As DNA, the CDR3 is TGTGCCAGCAGCCCCCCCGGAGGGGGGGAACGATGGCAGTTCTTC.

The chain carries TRBV9 and TRBJ1-2; D gene ambiguous. CDR3 size: 13 residues. Trimming stripped 5 bases from V and 1 base from J, with 9 bases between. CDR1 is SGDLS, CDR2 YYNGEE, per germline. This CDR3 is CASSRRGNYGYTF. CDR3 DNA sequence: TGTGCCAGCAGTCGCAGAGGTAACTATGGCTACACCTTC.

The chain uses TRBV11-3 and TRBJ2-7; D unclear. This CDR3 spans 15 amino acids. The germline V gene has CDR1 SGHNT and CDR2 YENEEA. V was trimmed by 1 base and J by 2 bases, leaving 12 bases between them. This CDR3 is CASSLGQVGTYEQYF. CDR3 nucleotides: TGTGCCAGCAGCTTAGGGCAGGTGGGCACCTACGAGCAGTACTTC.

The V gene is TRBV6-1, the J gene TRBJ1-1; no definite D call. V was pared by 4 bases and J by 4 bases, with 10 bases between. CDR1 is MNHNS and CDR2 is SASEGT in the germline V gene. This CDR3 is built from 13 residues. In nucleotides, the CDR3 is TGTGCCAGCAGTGTCGAGGGCTCCACTGAAGCTTTCTTT. Translating gives CASSVEGSTEAFF.